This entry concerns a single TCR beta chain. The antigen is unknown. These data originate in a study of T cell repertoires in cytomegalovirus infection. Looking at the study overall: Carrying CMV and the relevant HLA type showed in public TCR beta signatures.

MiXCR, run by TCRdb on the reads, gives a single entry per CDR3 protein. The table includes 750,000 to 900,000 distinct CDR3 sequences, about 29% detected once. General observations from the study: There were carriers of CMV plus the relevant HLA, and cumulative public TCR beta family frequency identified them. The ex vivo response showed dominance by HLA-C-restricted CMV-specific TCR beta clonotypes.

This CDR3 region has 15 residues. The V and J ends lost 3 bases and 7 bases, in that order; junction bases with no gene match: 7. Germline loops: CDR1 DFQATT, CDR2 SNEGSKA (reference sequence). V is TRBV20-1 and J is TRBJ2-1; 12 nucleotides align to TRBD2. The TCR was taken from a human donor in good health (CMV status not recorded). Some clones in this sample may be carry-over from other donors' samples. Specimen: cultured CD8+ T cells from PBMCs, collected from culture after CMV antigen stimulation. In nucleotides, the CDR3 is TGCAGTGCTAGGGGACCTAGCGGGGGGGCAAATGAGCAGTTCTTC. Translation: CSARGPSGGANEQFF.